This TCR beta chain was retrieved from a study of blood T cell repertoires in COVID-19. Original processing methods: Scientists estimated how many nucleated cells there were by amplifying reference gene primers. TCRdb's table, derived via immunoSEQ multiplex PCR, lists solely in-frame clones and lacks some. V, J and clone size reflect that table, while D and trimming were determined from the DNA. Of 200,000 or so clones listed, around 80% are singletons. Germline loops: CDR1 SEHNR, CDR2 FQNEAQ (reference sequence). The CDR3 spans 16 residues. The V and J ends lost 4 bases and 5 bases, in that order; junction bases with no gene match: 8. This clone was seen only a few times.

Sequenced: peripheral blood. The J gene is TRBJ1-4, the V gene TRBV7-9; TRBD1 agrees at 9 bases. This TCR was recovered from a man in his forties who had recovered from COVID-19. This CDR3 is CASSSYTGGLNEKLFF. CDR3 in DNA: TGTGCCAGCAGCTCTTACACAGGGGGCCTAAATGAAAAACTGTTTTTT.